Included here is one TCR beta chain sequence, with context. No antigen is known for it. The data are from a study of cytomegalovirus exposure and HLA in healthy donors. Study results and limitations: Analysis was carried out at a later point, and it linked a missense DCLRE1C variant to TCR beta V- and J-gene trimming.

Healthy individuals who donated bone marrow served as the donors. Likely unrecorded immune exposures existed in these nominally healthy donors. CDR1 and CDR2 from the germline V gene are SGHTA and FQGNSA. Deletions cut 4 bases from V and 3 bases from J, with 16 bases between. The CDR3 is 15 residues long. The PCR ran on 60 Vbeta and 13 Jbeta primers. The method was immunoSEQ multiplex PCR; TCRdb's version includes in-frame clones alone and lacks a portion of them. The table counts tens of thousands of clones; 1% to 1.5% lies in the top ten. This chain uses TRBV7-2 with TRBJ2-7, with D uncertain. The receptor was derived from a man aged 25-45 years in good health and CMV-seronegative. The material sequenced was PBMCs. The CDR3 here is CASSSQARALYEQYF. The CDR3, as DNA: TGTGCCAGCAGCTCGCAAGCTAGAGCTCTCTACGAGCAGTACTTC.